This T cell receptor beta chain stems from a study of spatial heterogeneity in lung cancer. V gave up 0 bases and J gave up 5 bases, with 7 bases separating them. The CDR3 is made up of 13 amino acids. In germline, CDR1 is MNHEY, CDR2 SVGAGI. Sample time point: sample taken at primary tumor resection. The donor population consisted of some 70 patients with untreated, early-stage non-small cell lung cancer. Unsorted samples of tumor, nontumor lung or frozen PBMC had their whole RNA sequenced. Every molecule of TCR cDNA had its own unique molecular identifier. TCRdb re-called the 5' RACE reads through MiXCR, storing one row per CDR3 protein. The data contain some 1,100 distinct CDR3 sequences, about 12% of them singletons. Whole-study findings and limits: Higher tumor mutation counts went along with higher counts of expanded intratumoral alpha and beta TCRs.

This clonotype was counted a single time. The antigen is unknown. V usage is TRBV6-5 and J usage is TRBJ2-5; D gene ambiguous. Source: lung tumor tissue, taken at surgery. The clonotype originates from a male donor with early-stage non-small cell lung cancer. The CDR3 DNA reads TGTGCCAGCAGTTACTCGGGGTGGGAGACCCAGTACTTC. It encodes CASSYSGWETQYF.